The entry that follows covers one T cell receptor (beta chain) sequence. The antigen remains unidentified. This sample was taken from a study of cytomegalovirus exposure and HLA in healthy donors. Study-wide results and limits: The study put about 180 TCR beta chains on its list as cytomegalovirus-associated. CMV antigen specificity was confirmed in vitro for a few CMV-associated chains.

With 0 bases clipped from V and 15 bases from J, the junction kept 6 bases outside the gene matches. Per germline, CDR1 SGHRS and CDR2 YFSETQ. This CDR3 has 12 residues. Profiled with immunoSEQ multiplex PCR; TCRdb holds only in-frame clones, not every one. The sample lists a few hundred thousand clones; approximately 88% were seen once. This sequence joins TRBV5-1 and TRBJ2-1; TRBD1 agrees at 7 bases. This receptor was taken from a woman in her twenties or thirties in good health and CMV-seropositive. The specimen was PBMCs. Here the CDR3 DNA reads TGCGCCAGCAGCTTGGACGGGACAGCCTTGTTCTTC. Translation gives CASSLDGTALFF.